Following are 6 T cell receptor beta chains from one sample sequenced in a study of shared clonotypes between healthy human individuals. This table comes from immunoSEQ multiplex PCR, and its TCRdb copy is limited to in-frame clones, with some not included. This sample carries 1,400,000 or so clones, 98% to 99% of them seen once, and the ten largest clones take about 0.4%. The specimen sequenced was naive CD4+ T cells sorted from blood. Described subset: CD45RA+ positively selected. The receptor source for this set is a man under 40 in good health.

The rearrangement joins TRBV5-4 to TRBJ2-1; the D gene could be TRBD1 or TRBD2 (5 bases each). This CDR3 spans 13 amino acids. Germline loops: CDR1 SGHNT, CDR2 YYREEE (reference sequence). Deletions cut 5 bases from V and 2 bases from J, with 8 bases between. CDR3 bases: TGTGCCAGCAGGGGGGATCCCTACAATGAGCAGTTCTTC. This sequence encodes CASRGDPYNEQFF.

In DNA form, the CDR3 reads TGTGCCAGCAGTTTAAGGGCAAGAAAAAACTCTGGGGCCAACGTCCTGACTTTC. It is translated as CASSLRARKNSGANVLTF. V usage is TRBV28 and J usage is TRBJ2-6, with no clear D. The CDR3 runs to 18 residues. V lost 2 bases, J lost 0 bases, and 14 bases lay in between. Looked up from germline, CDR1 is MDHEN and CDR2 is SYDVKM.

The gene calls are TRBV4-3 and TRBJ2-1; 7 nucleotides line up with TRBD2. With V trimmed by 0 bases and J by 6 bases, 2 bases remained unmatched. The CDR3 length is 14 residues. Germline lookup yields CDR1 LGHNA and CDR2 YSLEER. Here the CDR3 reads CASSQDWTSNEQFF. CDR3 sequence (DNA): TGCGCCAGCAGCCAAGATTGGACTAGCAATGAGCAGTTCTTC.

This rearrangement joins TRBV4-3 to TRBJ2-5, with TRBD1 matching over 8 bases. Losses at the gene ends were 6 bases for V and 4 bases for J; bases not matched to a gene: 4. CDR3 length: 13 amino acids. Germline CDR1 reads LGHNA; CDR2 reads YSLEER. The CDR3 loop is CASSVDRGETQYF. In nucleotides, the CDR3 is TGCGCCAGCAGTGTAGACAGGGGAGAGACCCAGTACTTC.

The chain links TRBV7-6 to TRBJ2-5; D may be TRBD1 (6 bases). Deletions cut 2 bases from V and 5 bases from J, with 18 bases between. Germline CDR1 is SGHVS and CDR2 is FNYEAQ. This CDR3 spans 16 amino acids. CDR3: CASSLSNTGLSETQYF. DNA for the CDR3: TGTGCCAGCAGCTTATCGAATACAGGGCTGTCTGAGACCCAGTACTTC.

The gene calls are TRBV29-1 and TRBJ1-4; D possibly corresponds to TRBD1 (5 bases). The length of the CDR3 is 15 residues. The germline V gene has CDR1 SQVTM and CDR2 ANQGSEA. The V and J ends lost 4 bases and 7 bases respectively, with 19 bases between them. As DNA, the CDR3 is TGCAGCGTTGCTGCAAAACAGGAGCATGGTGAAAAACTGTTTTTT. Translated: CSVAAKQEHGEKLFF.